The clone carrying this T cell receptor (beta chain) was counted a single time. This table comes from immunoSEQ multiplex PCR, and its TCRdb copy is limited to in-frame clones, with some not included. The sample yields 180,000 or so clones, approximately 91% seen once. The data were taken from a study of blood T cell repertoires in COVID-19. Study details: The United States, Italy and Spain were the sources of the acute and convalescent COVID-19 samples.

Cohorts were determined from participant-reported clinical history. Two negative PCRs, clearance, or symptom resolution were required of recovered Cohort 3 donors. This clonotype was obtained from a woman under 30 who had recovered from COVID-19. The specimen was PBMCs or T cells enriched from blood (not recorded which).

This CDR3 reads CASSLRAKLFF. DNA of the CDR3: TGTGCCAGCAGTTTACGAGCAAAACTGTTTTTT. The chain employs TRBV28 and TRBJ1-4; D unresolved. In germline, CDR1 is MDHEN, CDR2 SYDVKM. The CDR3 length is 11 residues. Trimming removed 2 bases at V and 10 bases at J, with 5 bases between.